These 24 T cell receptor beta chains originate from one sample sequenced in a study of T-cell reconstitution after alpha-beta-depleted transplantation in children. It was with unique molecular identifiers that the TCRbeta library was prepared. TCRdb called the PCR reads again in MiXCR, with one record for every CDR3 protein. The profile shows more than 250,000 distinct CDR3 sequences, approximately 9.6% of them singletons. Sequencing used PBMCs from the stem cell graft donor, obtained from the stem cell graft. Receptor source: a human donor who donated a stem cell graft to a child with SCID.

Only a few counts were recorded for this clonotype. This chain connects TRBV9 to TRBJ2-7; D is possibly TRBD1 (6 bases). The V end was cut by 4 bases, the J end by 1 base, with 15 bases between. This CDR3 has 15 residues. Germline loops: CDR1 SGDLS, CDR2 YYNGEE. CDR3 DNA sequence: TGTGCCAGCAGCCCTACGGACAGAAGATCCTACGAGCAGTACTTC. Its translation: CASSPTDRRSYEQYF.

This clonotype was seen more than once but under ten times. The rearrangement uses TRBV12-3 or TRBV12-4 and TRBJ1-3; unclear D gene. The CDR3 is made up of 11 amino acids. V shed 5 bases and J shed 6 bases, with 5 bases lying between them. The CDR3 region has the DNA TGTGCCAGCAGTGAACTAAACACCATATATTTT. Translated: CASSELNTIYF.

This clonotype was seen a handful of times. The junction shows a germline mismatch at one end, possibly a read error. The V call is TRBV7-7, the J call TRBJ2-5, with 8 bases aligning to TRBD2. This CDR3 spans 16 amino acids. Germline loops: CDR1 SSHAT, CDR2 FNYEAQ (reference sequence). CDR3 protein: CASSLVSGGAGETQYF. CDR3 nucleotide sequence: TGTGCTAGCAGCTTAGTATCCGGGGGGGCCGGTGAGACCCAGTACTTC.

The chain has TRBV7-9 and TRBJ2-1; D is possibly TRBD1 (6 bases). Germline CDR1 reads SEHNR; CDR2 reads FQNEAQ (reference sequence). V lost 5 bases and J 2 bases, leaving 13 bases between the germline ends. This CDR3 has 15 residues. The CDR3 DNA is TGTGCCAGCAGCCCACAGGGTGTCCCCTACAATGAGCAGTTCTTC. The encoded protein is CASSPQGVPYNEQFF. The full variable domain, rest sourced from reference TRBV7-9 and TRBJ2-1, is DTGVSQNPRHKITKRGQNVTFRCDPISEHNRLYWYRQTLGQGPEFLTYFQNEAQLEKSRLLSDRFSAERPKGSFSTLEIQRTEQGDSAMYLCASSPQGVPYNEQFFGPGTRLTVL.

The chain carries TRBV18 and TRBJ2-3; D remains unclear. The CDR3 has 13 residues. Trimming took off 6 bases at V and 2 bases at J, with 9 bases between the two ends. Germline values: CDR1 KGHSH, CDR2 LQKENI. The CDR3 sequence: CASSPEVTDTQYF. The CDR3 region has the DNA TGTGCCAGCTCTCCCGAAGTCACAGATACGCAGTATTTT.

This clonotype was counted ten times or more. The J gene is TRBJ1-1, the V gene TRBV10-3; TRBD1 matches 7 bases. The CDR3 totals 13 residues. Germline V gene lookup returns CDR1 ENHRY and CDR2 SYGVKD. V lost 3 bases, J lost 4 bases, and 2 bases stayed unmatched. This CDR3 is CAISERQGTEAFF. In DNA, the CDR3 is TGTGCCATCAGTGAAAGACAGGGCACTGAAGCTTTCTTT.

This clonotype was counted ten times or more. The gene calls are TRBV5-1 and TRBJ2-4, with D perhaps TRBD2 (7 bases). The V end was cut by 3 bases, the J end by 5 bases, with 24 bases between. CDR1 and CDR2 (germline): SGHRS, YFSETQ. This CDR3 spans 18 amino acids. Written as DNA, the CDR3 is TGCGCCAGCAGCTCCGGATTTTTCGGGGGCCGGGGGGAAAACATTCAGTACTTC. This codes for CASSSGFFGGRGENIQYF. The whole variable domain, filled in from reference TRBV5-1 and TRBJ2-4, reads KAGVTQTPRYLIKTRGQQVTLSCSPISGHRSVSWYQQTPGQGLQFLFEYFSETQRNKGNFPGRFSGRQFSNSRSEMNVSTLELGDSALYLCASSSGFFGGRGENIQYFGAGTRLSVL.

The CDR3: CASSYDVGPGDNEQFF. The CDR3, as DNA: TGTGCCAGCAGCTACGACGTGGGACCGGGGGACAATGAGCAGTTCTTC. The rearrangement joins TRBV7-9 to TRBJ2-1; a possible D gene is TRBD2 (6 bases). CDR1 is SEHNR and CDR2 is FQNEAQ in the germline V gene (reference sequence). This CDR3 is built from 16 residues. V lost 4 bases and J lost 5, with 18 bases in between. Full variable domain (remainder filled in from reference TRBV7-9 and TRBJ2-1): DTGVSQNPRHKITKRGQNVTFRCDPISEHNRLYWYRQTLGQGPEFLTYFQNEAQLEKSRLLSDRFSAERPKGSFSTLEIQRTEQGDSAMYLCASSYDVGPGDNEQFFGPGTRLTVL.

This clonotype was found many times. This sequence joins TRBV2 and TRBJ1-6; D is ambiguous. The V gene lost 7 bases and the J gene lost 7 bases, with 11 bases spanning the gap. CDR1 SNHLY and CDR2 FYNNEI come from the germline V gene. CDR3 length: 13 amino acids. The chain's CDR3 is CASTEEPNSPLHF. CDR3 coding DNA: TGTGCCAGCACGGAGGAACCAAATTCACCCCTCCACTTT.

This clonotype was detected ten times or more. The chain has TRBV10-3 and TRBJ2-7, with TRBD2 as a possible D gene (5 bases). CDR1 and CDR2 from the germline V gene are ENHRY and SYGVKD. V lost 3 bases and J lost 5, with 11 bases in between. CDR3 size: 13 residues. CDR3 in DNA: TGTGCCATCAGTGACCTCGAGGGCAACGAGCAGTACTTC. Residues: CAISDLEGNEQYF.

This clonotype was recorded a few times. The CDR3 spells CASSQYPADTEAFF. For the CDR3, the DNA is TGCGCCAGCAGCCAATACCCTGCCGACACTGAAGCTTTCTTT. J is TRBJ1-1 and V is TRBV4-1; no clear D gene. Trimming stripped 2 bases from V and 3 bases from J, with 10 bases between. Germline V lookup: CDR1 MGHRA, CDR2 YSYEKL. The CDR3 spans 14 residues.

Many counts were recorded for this clonotype. The V call is TRBV5-1, the J call TRBJ2-2, with a tentative D call TRBD1 (6 bases). CDR1 and CDR2 from the germline V gene are SGHRS and YFSETQ. Between the trimmed V and J ends, which lost 2 bases and 0 bases, there was a span of 8 bases. There are 15 residues in the CDR3. This CDR3 is CASSFRDTNTGELFF. The CDR3 DNA is TGCGCCAGCAGCTTTCGGGACACGAACACCGGGGAGCTGTTTTTT.

The table lists this clonotype with a few counts. This chain joins TRBV7-2 and TRBJ2-1, with 7 bases aligning to TRBD1. The CDR3 runs 11 residues. Per germline, CDR1 SGHTA and CDR2 FQGNSA. Trimming removed 9 bases from V and 10 bases from J; junction bases left unmatched: 6. CDR3 sequence: CASRDSFEQFF. The CDR3 bases are TGTGCCAGTAGGGACAGTTTCGAGCAGTTCTTC.

This clonotype has a handful of counts. This sequence joins TRBV6-1 and TRBJ1-1; D is unclear. CDR1 and CDR2 (germline): MNHNS, SASEGT. This CDR3 comprises 13 residues. V lost 11 bases and J 1 base, leaving 14 bases between the germline ends. The CDR3 coding sequence is TGTGCCGTTGCTTGGTACGGGAACACTGAAGCTTTCTTT. Protein sequence: CAVAWYGNTEAFF.

V usage is TRBV6-6 and J usage is TRBJ2-1; D remains ambiguous. The CDR3 runs 13 residues. Germline CDR1 and CDR2: MNHNY and SVGAGI (reference sequence). V was cut by 1 base and J by 6 bases, with 7 bases left in between. CDR3: CASSYYSGNEQFF. CDR3 nucleotide sequence: TGTGCCAGCAGTTACTACAGTGGCAATGAGCAGTTCTTC.

The sample holds a few counts of this clonotype. This chain uses TRBV7-9 with TRBJ1-2, with D maybe TRBD1 (5 bases). The CDR3 sequence is 12 residues long. Deletions cut 6 bases from V and 10 bases from J, with 15 bases between. CDR1 and CDR2 from the germline V gene are SEHNR and FQNEAQ (reference sequence). The CDR3, as DNA: TGTGCCAGCAGTCGACCAGGGTCACACTACACCTTC. Translation gives CASSRPGSHYTF.

This clonotype has a count of ten or more. The chain uses TRBV3-1 and TRBJ2-7, with D tentatively TRBD2 (5 bases). Germline V gives CDR1 LGHDT, CDR2 YNNKEL (reference sequence). V was cut by 1 base and J by 4 bases, with 29 bases left in between. CDR3 length: 20 residues. CDR3 nucleotide sequence: TGTGCCAGCAGCCAAGTCCGAGGTCAGGACTGGACCCACAATAATTACGAGCAGTACTTC. This translates into CASSQVRGQDWTHNNYEQYF.

This clonotype was picked up a small number of times. This chain links TRBV2 with TRBJ1-1, with 9 bases identical to TRBD1. Germline loops: CDR1 SNHLY, CDR2 FYNNEI. J was trimmed by 4 bases and V by 2 bases; bases with no gene match: 14. The CDR3 extends over 18 amino acids. The CDR3 bases are TGTGCCAGCAGTGAAACCCCGGGACAGGGTAGAGGACCCACTGAAGCTTTCTTT. Protein product: CASSETPGQGRGPTEAFF.

This clonotype was recorded at least ten times. This chain connects TRBV29-1 to TRBJ2-7, with 7 nucleotides matching TRBD2. V gave up 4 bases and J gave up 6 bases; unmatched junction bases: 6. The CDR3 sequence is 12 residues long. Germline V CDR1 and CDR2: SQVTM, ANQGSEA. The CDR3 coding sequence is TGCAGCGTTGGCGGGGGTGGACGCGAGCAGTACTTC. Protein sequence: CSVGGGGREQYF.

This chain links TRBV3-1 with TRBJ2-1, with 12 bases matching TRBD2. The germline V gene has CDR1 LGHDT and CDR2 YNNKEL (reference sequence). V dropped 1 base and J dropped 10; count of bases not matched to a gene: 5. The CDR3 is made up of 15 amino acids. The CDR3 loop reads CASSQGLAGAGEQFF. The CDR3 coding sequence is TGTGCCAGCAGCCAAGGACTAGCGGGGGCCGGGGAGCAGTTCTTC.

This clonotype turned up a few times. This chain joins TRBV12-3 or TRBV12-4 and TRBJ1-3, with 7 bases fitting TRBD1. V shed 4 bases and J 0 bases; nucleotides not matched to a gene: 18. The CDR3 runs to 20 residues. The CDR3 protein is CASSSKEGYRGQYSGNTIYF. CDR3 DNA: TGTGCCAGCAGTTCCAAGGAGGGGTACAGGGGCCAGTACTCTGGAAACACCATATATTTT.

About this clonotype itself: A read error is possible here, since a much larger clone lies one base away. This chain joins TRBV4-2 and TRBJ2-7; D call uncertain. The CDR3 covers 14 residues. Germline CDR1 is LGHNA and CDR2 is YNFKEQ. Trimming left V 0 bases short and J 2 bases short, with 8 bases between. This chain's CDR3 is CASSQEGRAYEQYF. CDR3 bases: TGTGCCAGCAGCCAAGAAGGACGGGCCTACGAGCAGTACTTC.

This clonotype was recorded at least ten times. This chain links TRBV12-3 or TRBV12-4 with TRBJ2-7; unclear D gene. The CDR3 has 13 residues. The germline V and J ends were trimmed by 5 bases and 6 bases, with 14 bases remaining between them. The CDR3 coding sequence is TGTGCCAGCAGTCCGTCGGAGCTTGGCGAGCAGTACTTC. This gives the protein CASSPSELGEQYF.

The chain recombines TRBV5-1 with TRBJ2-6; 7 nucleotides agree with TRBD2. The CDR3 is 18 amino acids. After removal of 3 bases from V and 0 bases from J, the junction contained 9 bases not matched to a gene. Germline V lookup: CDR1 SGHRS, CDR2 YFSETQ. In DNA, the CDR3 is TGCGCCAGCAGCTCCGTCGGGGGGAAACTCTCTGGGGCCAACGTCCTGACTTTC. Residues: CASSSVGGKLSGANVLTF.